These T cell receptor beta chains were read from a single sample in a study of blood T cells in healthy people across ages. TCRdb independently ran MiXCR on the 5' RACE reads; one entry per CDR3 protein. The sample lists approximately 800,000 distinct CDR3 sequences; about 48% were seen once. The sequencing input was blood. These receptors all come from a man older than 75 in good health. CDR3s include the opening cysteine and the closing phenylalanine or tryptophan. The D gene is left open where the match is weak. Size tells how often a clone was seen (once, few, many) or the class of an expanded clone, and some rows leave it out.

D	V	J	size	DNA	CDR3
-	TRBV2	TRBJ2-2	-	TGTGCCAGCAGGGAGACCACCACATCGAGCGGGGAGCTGTTTTTT	CASRETTTSSGELFF
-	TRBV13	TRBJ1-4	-	TGTGCCAGCAGCTTAGGGCGGACAGAGTCCAATGAAAAACTGTTTTTT	CASSLGRTESNEKLFF
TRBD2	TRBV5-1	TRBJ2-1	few	TGCGCCAGCAGCCTGGGTGGACTAGCGGGATTCGAAGAGCAGTTCTTC	CASSLGGLAGFEEQFF
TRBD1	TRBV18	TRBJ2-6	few	TGTGCCAGCTCACTTCGGGACAGCTCTGGGGCCAACGTCCTGACTTTC	CASSLRDSSGANVLTF
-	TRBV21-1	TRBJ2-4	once	TGTGCCAGCAGTCCACAGATGCAGGTTAAAAACATTCAGTACTTC	CASSPQMQVKNIQYF
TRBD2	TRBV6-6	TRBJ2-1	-	TGTGCCAGCAGTTACCCGTCCGGGACTAGTAATGAGCAGTTCTTC	CASSYPSGTSNEQFF
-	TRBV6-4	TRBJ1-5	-	TGTGCCAGCCCGGGGGTGAGGGTCAATCAGCCCCAGCATTTT	CASPGVRVNQPQHF
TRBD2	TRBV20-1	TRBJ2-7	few	TGCAGTGCTGCGACTAGCGGGAGGTCCGGGGCCTACGAGCAGTACTTC	CSAATSGRSGAYEQYF
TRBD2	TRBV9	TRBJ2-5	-	TGTGCCAGCAGCGTAGTTGGAGCGGGGGGGACCCAGTACTTC	CASSVVGAGGTQYF
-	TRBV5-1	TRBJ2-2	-	TGCGCCAGCAGCTTGGACCCAACGAACACCGGGGAGCTGTTTTTT	CASSLDPTNTGELFF
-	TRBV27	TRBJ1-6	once	TGTGCCAGCAGTCCGGGGACGAATTCACCCCTCCACTTT	CASSPGTNSPLHF
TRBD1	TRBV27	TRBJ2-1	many	TGTGCCAGCAGTTCAAGCCGGACAGGGTTCTACAATGAGCAGTTCTTC	CASSSSRTGFYNEQFF
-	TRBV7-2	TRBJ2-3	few	TGTGCCGGCAGCTTACCCCTGACTAGAGGAAGCACAGATACGCAGTATTTT	CAGSLPLTRGSTDTQYF
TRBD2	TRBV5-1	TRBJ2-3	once	TGCGCCAGCAGCGGTGGGACTAGCGGGAGAATCACAGATACGCAGTATTTT	CASSGGTSGRITDTQYF
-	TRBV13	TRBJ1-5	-	TGTGCCAGCAGCTTTGGGGGCCCCCTTCAGCCCCAGCATTTT	CASSFGGPLQPQHF
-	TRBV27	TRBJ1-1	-	TGTGCCAGCAGTTTCGGGGGATCGACGGGCACTGAAGCTTTCTTT	CASSFGGSTGTEAFF
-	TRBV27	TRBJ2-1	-	TGTGCCAGCAGTTTGGCAGCCCCCGGCAATGAGCAGTTCTTC	CASSLAAPGNEQFF
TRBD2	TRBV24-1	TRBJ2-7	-	TGTGCCACCAGTGATACGGGGCGGCTTAGCGGGGCATCCTACAATGAGCAGTACTTC	CATSDTGRLSGASYNEQYF
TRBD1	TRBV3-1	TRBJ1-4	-	TGTGCCAGCAGCCAAGGTGGGACAGGAGGTGAAAAACTGTTTTTT	CASSQGGTGGEKLFF
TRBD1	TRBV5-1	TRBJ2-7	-	TGCGCCAGCAGCTTCGGCGACAGGGACGAGCAGTACTTC	CASSFGDRDEQYF
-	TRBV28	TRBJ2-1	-	TGTGCCAGCCGACTAGACTCCTACAATGAGCAGTTCTTC	CASRLDSYNEQFF
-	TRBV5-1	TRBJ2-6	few	TGCGCCAGCAGCTTGGCGGTAGGAGGTGGGGCCAACGTCCTGACTTTC	CASSLAVGGGANVLTF
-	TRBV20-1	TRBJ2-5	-	TGCAGGGGGGCTAGCGAGGCACAAGAGACCCAGTACTTC	CRGASEAQETQYF
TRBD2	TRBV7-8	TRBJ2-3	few	TGTGCCAGCAGCTTAGGGGGACTAGCGGGGCACAGATACGCGTATTTT	CASSLGGLAGHRYAYF
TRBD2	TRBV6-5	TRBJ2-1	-	TGTGCCAGCAGCAACCCAGGGACTAGTAAAGGCGTTGAGCAGTTCTTC	CASSNPGTSKGVEQFF
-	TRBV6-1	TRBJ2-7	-	TGTGCCAGCAGTCCGAGAGAGGGAGTCAGCTCCTACAATGAGCAGTACTTC	CASSPREGVSSYNEQYF
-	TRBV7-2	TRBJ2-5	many	TGTGCCAGCAGCTTAACCAGACAAGAGACCCAGTACTTC	CASSLTRQETQYF
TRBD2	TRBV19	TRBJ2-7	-	TGTGCCAGTACCCCGCGACGGACTAGCGGGATCTACGAGCAGTACTTC	CASTPRRTSGIYEQYF
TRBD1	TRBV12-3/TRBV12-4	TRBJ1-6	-	TGTGCCAGCAGCCTGACAGGGAGTGGTTCACCCCTCCACTTT	CASSLTGSGSPLHF
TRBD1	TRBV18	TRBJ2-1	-	TGTGCCAGCTCACCGCTTGGACAGGGGGGAAACAATGAGCAGTTCTTC	CASSPLGQGGNNEQFF
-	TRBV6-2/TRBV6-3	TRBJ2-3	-	TGTGCCAGCAGTTCCCAAACGGTTAGCACAGATACGCAGTATTTT	CASSSQTVSTDTQYF
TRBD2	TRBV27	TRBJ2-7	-	TGTGCCAGCAGAGCTAGCGGGAGGAGGGATGAGCAGTACTTC	CASRASGRRDEQYF
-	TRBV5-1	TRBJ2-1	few	TGCGCCAGCAGCCCGGGCGGAGGGAACAGCTACAATGAGCAGTTCTTC	CASSPGGGNSYNEQFF
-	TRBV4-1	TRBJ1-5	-	TGCGCCAGCAGCCGGAAGACAGGCAACAATCAGCCCCAGCATTTT	CASSRKTGNNQPQHF
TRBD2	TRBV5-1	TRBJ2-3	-	TGCGCCAGCAGCTATAGCGGGAGGCCCCAGGATACGCAGTATTTT	CASSYSGRPQDTQYF
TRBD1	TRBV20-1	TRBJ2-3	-	TGCAATGCTAGAGATGGGGACAGACCAGGGGGATACGCGTATTTT	CNARDGDRPGGYAYF
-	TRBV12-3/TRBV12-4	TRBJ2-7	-	TGTGCCAGCAGTCCAGGCCTCACGGTCTACGAGCAGTACTTC	CASSPGLTVYEQYF
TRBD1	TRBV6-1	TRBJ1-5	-	TGTGCCAGCAACCCCCCCGACAGGGTTGGGAATCAGCCCCAGCATTTT	CASNPPDRVGNQPQHF
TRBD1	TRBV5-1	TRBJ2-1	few	TGCGCCAGCAGCTTGGCCTTGCAGGGGGCATCTGAGCAGTTCTTC	CASSLALQGASEQFF
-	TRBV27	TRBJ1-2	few	TGTGCCAGCAGTCCGCGGGCAGGGAACTATGGCTACACCTTC	CASSPRAGNYGYTF
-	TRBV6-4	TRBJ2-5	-	TGTGCCGGAATCGACAGCAATGAGCAGTACTTC	CAGIDSNEQYF
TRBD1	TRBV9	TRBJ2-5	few	TGTGCCAGCAGCGTAGATGTGGCAGGGGGATTACAAGAGACCCAGTACTTC	CASSVDVAGGLQETQYF
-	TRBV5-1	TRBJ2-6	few	TGCGCCAGCAGCGTGGATGGCGCCTCTGGGGCCAACGTCCTGACTTTC	CASSVDGASGANVLTF
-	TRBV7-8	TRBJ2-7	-	TGTGCCAGCAGCTTCAATCAGGGGCTCTACGAGCAGTACTTC	CASSFNQGLYEQYF
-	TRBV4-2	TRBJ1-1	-	TGTGCCAGCAGCCAAGAACCGGGCGGGAACACTGAAGCTTTCTTT	CASSQEPGGNTEAFF
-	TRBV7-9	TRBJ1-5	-	TGTGCCAGCAGCTCTAGGGGGGGCGATCAGCCCCAGCATTTT	CASSSRGGDQPQHF